This TCR beta chain originates from a study of shared clonotypes between healthy human individuals. The CDR3 runs to 14 residues. Trimming cost V 0 bases and J 8 bases; bases outside gene matches: 9. CDR1 SQVTM and CDR2 ANQGSEA come from the germline V gene. CD4+ cells were split into CD45RA+ naive and CD45RA-negative memory subsets. Only in-frame clones appear in the TCRdb table, and some are missing; sequencing was by immunoSEQ multiplex PCR. The repertoire holds about a million clones, with 60% to 80% as singletons. This rearrangement joins TRBV29-1 to TRBJ1-2, with 7 bases that match TRBD1. The sequence was obtained from a young man in good health. Some clones in this sample may be carry-over from other donors' samples. The sequenced sample was memory CD4+ T cells from PBMCs. This sample's subset: CD45RA-negative fraction. CDR3: CSVEDLQGVSGYTF. For the CDR3, the DNA is TGCAGCGTTGAAGATCTCCAGGGGGTCTCGGGCTACACCTTC.